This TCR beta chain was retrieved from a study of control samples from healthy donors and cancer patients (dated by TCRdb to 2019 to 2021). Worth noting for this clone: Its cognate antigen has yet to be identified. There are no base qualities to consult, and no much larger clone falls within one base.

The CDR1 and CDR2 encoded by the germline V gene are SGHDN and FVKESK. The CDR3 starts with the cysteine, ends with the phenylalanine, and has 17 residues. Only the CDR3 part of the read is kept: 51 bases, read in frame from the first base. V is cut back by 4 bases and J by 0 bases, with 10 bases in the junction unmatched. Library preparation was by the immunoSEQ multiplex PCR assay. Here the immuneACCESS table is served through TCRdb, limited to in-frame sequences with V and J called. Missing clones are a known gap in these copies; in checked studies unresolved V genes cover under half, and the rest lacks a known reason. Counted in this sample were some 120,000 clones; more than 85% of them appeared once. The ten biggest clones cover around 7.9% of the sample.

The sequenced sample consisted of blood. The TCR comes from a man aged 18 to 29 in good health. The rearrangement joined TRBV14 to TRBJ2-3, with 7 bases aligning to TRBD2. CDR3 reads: CASSPWRAAGSTDTQYF. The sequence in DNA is TGTGCCAGCAGCCCGTGGAGGGCAGCGGGGAGCACAGATACGCAGTATTTT.